The 21 T cell receptor beta chains below all came from one sample that was sequenced in a study of blood T cells in healthy people across ages. Primed by a sample-barcoded 5' primer and a J-beta primer mix, a second PCR proceeded for about 6 to 12 cycles. TCRdb passed the 5' RACE reads through MiXCR, listing each CDR3 protein once. The table has under 2 million distinct CDR3 sequences, approximately 32% seen once. Specimen: blood. Receptor source: a young woman in good health.

The chain is built from TRBV28 and TRBJ1-5; 8 nucleotides match TRBD1. The germline CDR1 and CDR2 sequences are MDHEN and SYDVKM. The CDR3 has 15 amino acids. With 5 bases clipped from V and 2 bases from J, the junction kept 5 bases outside the gene matches. CDR3 in amino acids: CASSAPDRGNQPQHF. The CDR3 region has the DNA TGTGCCAGCAGTGCCCCGGACAGGGGCAATCAGCCCCAGCATTTT.

The rearrangement uses TRBV20-1 and TRBJ2-7; 9 bases agree with TRBD1. The CDR3 has 15 residues. V gave up 1 base and J gave up 5 bases; unmatched junction bases: 9. CDR1 is DFQATT and CDR2 is SNEGSKA in the germline V gene (reference sequence). In DNA, the CDR3 is TGCAGTGCTAGAGGTGGGGGGGACAGGGCCCACGAGCAGTACTTC. Its protein product is CSARGGGDRAHEQYF.

The gene calls are TRBV20-1 and TRBJ2-7; perhaps TRBD1 as D (5 bases). The DNA end is a closer match to TRBJ2-5, so the J assignment may be wrong. The length of the CDR3 is 12 residues. In germline, CDR1 is DFQATT, CDR2 SNEGSKA (reference sequence). The chain's CDR3 is CSAREPGKTQYF. The CDR3 DNA is TGCAGTGCTAGAGAGCCAGGGAAGACCCAGTACTTC.

This clonotype was recorded a few times. It may be a read error: a sequence one base away is much more abundant. This CDR3 is CSVLAGGYEQYF. DNA for the CDR3: TGCAGCGTTCTGGCAGGGGGCTACGAGCAGTACTTC. The chain employs TRBV29-1 and TRBJ2-5; 7 bases are a match to TRBD1. TRBJ2-7 explains the end of the DNA better; the J call may be wrong. This CDR3 has 12 amino acids. CDR1 and CDR2 (germline): SQVTM, ANQGSEA.

The gene calls are TRBV5-1 and TRBJ2-3, with TRBD2 matching over 9 bases. The CDR3 is 16 amino acids. V trimming: 0 bases; J trimming: 4 bases; junction bases outside the gene matches: 6. CDR1 is SGHRS and CDR2 is YFSETQ in the germline V gene. CDR3 amino acids: CASSLGVAGVADTQYF. The CDR3 DNA follows: TGCGCCAGCAGCTTGGGGGTAGCGGGAGTGGCAGATACGCAGTATTTT. The whole variable domain, remainder taken from reference TRBV5-1 and TRBJ2-3, is KAGVTQTPRYLIKTRGQQVTLSCSPISGHRSVSWYQQTPGQGLQFLFEYFSETQRNKGNFPGRFSGRQFSNSRSEMNVSTLELGDSALYLCASSLGVAGVADTQYFGPGTRLTVL.

This clonotype has just a few counts. The rearrangement uses TRBV20-1 and TRBJ1-2; D unresolved. The CDR3 is 14 amino acids. Germline V gene lookup returns CDR1 DFQATT and CDR2 SNEGSKA (reference sequence). Deletions cut 2 bases from V and 5 bases from J, with 15 bases between. The CDR3 region is CSARSYEMRYGYTF. In DNA, the CDR3 is TGCAGTGCTAGATCGTACGAGATGAGGTATGGCTACACCTTC.

This clonotype turned up a few times. The junction does not match germline at one end; this may be a read error. This rearrangement joins TRBV10-3 to TRBJ2-1; possibly TRBD1 or TRBD2 for D (5 bases each). Germline V gene data show CDR1 as ENHRY and CDR2 as SYGVKD. This CDR3 comprises 14 residues. The CDR3 region is CAINPGPPDKEQFF. CDR3 coding DNA: TGTGCCATCAACCCGGGACCCCCCGACAAGGAGCAGTTCTTC.

This rearrangement joins TRBV20-1 to TRBJ2-5, with D uncertain. Germline CDR1 reads DFQATT; CDR2 reads SNEGSKA (reference sequence). V was cut by 0 bases and J by 1 base, with 15 bases left in between. The length of the CDR3 is 16 residues. CDR3 sequence reads: CSARDMPPFGQETQYF. CDR3 nucleotide sequence: TGCAGTGCTAGAGATATGCCCCCTTTCGGCCAAGAGACCCAGTACTTC.

With respect to this clonotype: One junction end disagrees with the germline gene, perhaps due to a read error. The chain employs TRBV7-2 and TRBJ2-1; 10 bases fit TRBD2. CDR1 SGHTA and CDR2 FQGNSA come from the germline V gene. The CDR3 is 13 amino acids. CDR3 sequence reads: CANSLGTSEKQFF. The CDR3 DNA reads TGCGCCAACAGCCTAGGGACTAGCGAGAAGCAGTTCTTC.

This sequence joins TRBV7-2 and TRBJ1-3, with TRBD1 identical over 7 bases. The CDR3 extends over 14 amino acids. CDR1 is SGHTA, CDR2 FQGNSA, per germline. The V segment lost 2 bases and the J segment 4 bases; nucleotides outside the gene matches: 2. As DNA, the CDR3 is TGTGCCAGCAGCTTACCGGGACAGGGAAACACCATATATTTT. It encodes CASSLPGQGNTIYF.

The sample holds a few counts of this clonotype. J is TRBJ2-7 and V is TRBV20-1, with TRBD1 identical over 10 bases. V shed 6 bases, J shed 4 bases, and the junction held 9 bases outside the gene matches. The length of the CDR3 is 14 residues. Germline loops: CDR1 DFQATT, CDR2 SNEGSKA (reference sequence). CDR3 bases: TGCAGTGCCCAGGCCGGGACAGGGGCTTACGAGCAGTACTTC. It specifies CSAQAGTGAYEQYF.

This chain uses TRBV9 with TRBJ2-1; D gene unclear. V was cut by 3 bases and J by 8 bases, with 12 bases left in between. This CDR3 is built from 13 residues. Germline CDR1 reads SGDLS; CDR2 reads YYNGEE. CDR3 protein: CASSAYARDEQFF. CDR3 nucleotides: TGTGCCAGCAGCGCGTACGCCCGGGATGAGCAGTTCTTC.

The genes are TRBV14 and TRBJ2-5, with 7 bases identical to TRBD2. Per the germline V gene, CDR1 is SGHDN and CDR2 is FVKESK. The CDR3 totals 16 residues. V lost 4 bases and J lost 4; bases outside the gene matches: 12. The DNA of the CDR3 is TGTGCCAGCAGCCCTGGAGCTAGCGGACTTCCAGAGACCCAGTACTTC. Encoded protein: CASSPGASGLPETQYF.

This clonotype has only a few counts. J is TRBJ2-1 and V is TRBV15; D perhaps matches TRBD1 (6 bases). Germline V gene sequence: CDR1 LNHNV, CDR2 YYDKDF (reference sequence). The CDR3 is 13 amino acids. Trimming removed 1 base from V and 10 bases from J, with 11 bases in between. CDR3 in DNA: TGTGCCACCAGCAGAGTTGACAGGCGCGAGCAGTTCTTC. Translating it yields CATSRVDRREQFF.

This sequence joins TRBV6-1 and TRBJ2-7; TRBD2 matches 7 bases. From germline, CDR1 is MNHNS and CDR2 SASEGT. V trimming: 3 bases; J trimming: 4 bases; junction bases outside the gene matches: 15. CDR3 size: 17 residues. The CDR3: CASSDGSSGKDVYEQYF. In DNA, the CDR3 is TGTGCCAGCAGTGACGGGTCTAGCGGAAAGGACGTGTACGAGCAGTACTTC.

As to this clonotype: The junction and the germline gene differ at one end; a read error may be behind it. The CDR3 is CACREGQGTGYTF. The DNA for the CDR3 is TGTGCCTGCAGGGAAGGACAGGGAACTGGCTACACCTTC. The chain has TRBV6-1 and TRBJ1-2; TRBD1 matches 8 bases. Germline CDR1 and CDR2: MNHNS and SASEGT. The CDR3 is 13 residues long.

The gene calls are TRBV6-1 and TRBJ2-5; D is possibly TRBD1 or TRBD2 (5 bases each). The ends were cut back, 6 bases at V and 5 bases at J, with 19 bases in the middle. Germline CDR1 reads MNHNS; CDR2 reads SASEGT. CDR3 size: 15 residues. The CDR3: CASRARDAAGETQYF. CDR3 nucleotides: TGTGCCAGCAGGGCCCGGGACGCAGCCGGGGAGACCCAGTACTTC.

There are a few counts of this clonotype. CDR3: CSARDGLGGTEAFF. The CDR3 region has the DNA TGCAGTGCTAGAGACGGACTCGGGGGCACTGAAGCTTTCTTT. The rearrangement uses TRBV20-1 and TRBJ1-1, with D possibly matching TRBD1 (5 bases). The CDR3 runs to 14 residues. CDR1 DFQATT and CDR2 SNEGSKA come from the germline V gene (reference sequence). Trimming took off 0 bases at V and 4 bases at J, with 12 bases between the two ends.

This clonotype has just a few counts. The V and J genes are TRBV14 and TRBJ1-2; perhaps TRBD1 as D (5 bases). The germline CDR1 and CDR2 sequences are SGHDN and FVKESK. Trimming took off 6 bases at V and 3 bases at J, with 14 bases between the two ends. The CDR3 loop spans 14 amino acids. CDR3 loop: CASSRESTDYGYTF. The DNA for the CDR3 is TGTGCCAGCAGTCGGGAATCGACAGACTATGGCTACACCTTC.

This clonotype was seen a few times. The gene calls are TRBV20-1 and TRBJ2-3, with 11 bases that match TRBD2. The J segment lost 2 bases and the V segment lost 6 bases, leaving 4 bases of the junction unmatched. The CDR3 spans 14 residues. The germline V gene has CDR1 DFQATT and CDR2 SNEGSKA (reference sequence). In nucleotides, the CDR3 is TGCAGTGCGGGGACTAGCGGTATCACAGATACGCAGTATTTT. It translates to CSAGTSGITDTQYF.

Concerning this clonotype itself: The junction departs from germline at one end; a sequencing error may be responsible. The rearrangement links TRBV12-3 or TRBV12-4 to TRBJ2-2; 12 nucleotides align to TRBD2. There are 17 residues in the CDR3. As DNA, the CDR3 is TGTGCCAGCAGTTTTTGGGGGAGACTAGCGGGAGCCGGGGAGCAGTTTTTT. Protein product: CASSFWGRLAGAGEQFF.